The next 2 T cell receptor beta chains were all read from a single sample in a study of T cells in localized non-small cell lung cancer. This table comes from immunoSEQ multiplex PCR, and its TCRdb copy is limited to in-frame clones, with some not included. Among 1,500 to 2,000 clones listed, roughly 27% were seen once. This sample comprised normal lung tissue next to the tumor, obtained before any cancer treatment. The receptors were gathered from a male donor aged 60 or over with stage II lung adenocarcinoma.

For this clone: At one end the junction does not follow the germline gene, possibly because of a read error. The chain recombines TRBV5-1 with TRBJ1-1; D is possibly TRBD1 (6 bases). The CDR3 totals 14 residues. The germline CDR1 and CDR2 sequences are SGHRS and YFSETQ. The chain's CDR3 is CASSQVMGASSWIF. The CDR3 DNA follows: TGCGCCAGCAGCCAAGTCATGGGGGCCTCCTCCTGGATCTTT. Based on the CDR3 plus reference TRBV5-1 and TRBJ1-1, the full variable domain is KAGVTQTPRYLIKTRGQQVTLSCSPISGHRSVSWYQQTPGQGLQFLFEYFSETQRNKGNFPGRFSGRQFSNSRSEMNVSTLELGDSALYLCASSQVMGASSWIFGQGTRLTVV.

This chain links TRBV29-1 with TRBJ2-7; the match to TRBD1 covers 8 bases. Trimming at V came to 4 bases and at J to 5 bases, leaving 13 bases not matched to a gene. The germline V gene encodes CDR1 SQVTM and CDR2 ANQGSEA. CDR3 length: 15 residues. CDR3: CSVVGVRQGAHEQYF. The CDR3 nucleotides are TGCAGCGTTGTAGGGGTGAGGCAGGGGGCCCACGAGCAGTACTTC.